This T cell receptor beta chain was identified in a study of T cell responses to AZD1222 COVID-19 vaccine. General study findings and limits: White British donors predominated, females outnumbered males, and clonal diversity was possibly underestimated. Nearly half of spike-specific TCRs reportedly target variant regions that are unmutated in the B.1.351 and B.1.1.7 variants. With two AZD1222 doses given, Spike-specific TCR breadth and depth both rose.

Comments on this clone: Its specificity is not known.

The CDR3 is made up of 17 amino acids. Germline V CDR1 and CDR2: MNHEY, SVGEGT. V lost 4 bases to trimming and J lost 0 bases; unmatched junction nucleotides: 11. The assay was immunoSEQ multiplex PCR, and TCRdb's table has in-frame clones only and misses some. The sample includes about 150,000 clones, more than 75% seen only once; the top ten take just over 9%. Sequenced here: peripheral blood, sampled 28 days after the second AZD1222 dose. This clonotype originated in an adult who received the AZD1222 COVID-19 vaccine. V usage is TRBV6-2 or TRBV6-3 and J usage is TRBJ2-7, with 8 bases lining up with TRBD2. This CDR3 reads CASSSLAGTGRSYEQYF. DNA of the CDR3: TGTGCCAGCAGTTCCTTAGCGGGAACCGGGCGCTCCTACGAGCAGTACTTC.